This TCR beta chain is from a study of early T cells in non-severe SARS-CoV-2 infection. Background on the study: With bulk RNA from unsorted whole blood as input, sequencing yielded unpaired chains. Whole-study findings and limits: Anti-spike CD8 responses were favored by VDJdb matching, which missed private and CD4 specificities.

This clonotype was seen repeatedly, ten times or more. The antigen remains undetermined. Individual cDNA molecules received unique molecular identifiers. Via MiXCR, TCRdb re-called the 5' RACE reads, giving one row per CDR3 protein. Of 15,000 to 20,000 distinct CDR3 sequences listed, approximately 6.1% were seen once; the top ten hold 5.5% to 8%. The length of the CDR3 is 15 residues. CDR1 is MNHEY, CDR2 SVGAGI, per germline. Between the trimmed V and J ends, which lost 2 bases and 0 bases, there was a span of 10 bases. V gene TRBV6-5 combines with J gene TRBJ1-1; TRBD1 might be the D (6 bases). This receptor was obtained from an adult who was a healthcare worker with PCR-confirmed SARS-CoV-2 infection or an uninfected control (not recorded which). The sequencing input was whole blood. CDR3 sequence reads: CASSYRQGMNTEAFF. Written as DNA, the CDR3 is TGTGCCAGCAGTTACCGCCAGGGGATGAACACTGAAGCTTTCTTT.